This T cell receptor (beta chain) originates from a study of radiation and T cells in renal cell carcinoma. Study details: Nephrectomy followed 15 Gy stereotactic body radiation by 4 weeks.

As to this clone: Its antigen is undetermined.

The time point: baseline pretreatment blood. Treatment described: 15 Gy SBRT to primary tumor, nephrectomy 4 weeks later. Radiation-treated patients gave blood at baseline, week 2 and week 4. Overall study findings and caveats: No pretreatment tumor biopsies were available for baseline clonotypes.

Germline assignment: CDR1 MDHEN and CDR2 SYDVKM. The CDR3 contains 16 residues. Trimming removed 6 bases at V and 0 bases at J, with 15 bases between. Repertoires were generated with immunoSEQ multiplex PCR, while TCRdb's copy carries only in-frame clones and drops some. The profile shows just over 95,000 clones, about 88% of them singletons. This sequence originates from a man aged 45-60 years with renal cell carcinoma. The sequenced sample was blood, obtained from a patient whose treatment included radiotherapy and nephrectomy. The chain combines TRBV28 with TRBJ2-1; D possibly corresponds to TRBD2 (5 bases). CDR3 sequence (DNA): TGTGCCAGCAGCCCGCCTCGGGATAGCTCCTACAATGAGCAGTTCTTC. Translated: CASSPPRDSSYNEQFF.